There are a few counts of the clone carrying this T cell receptor beta chain. The authors combined approximately 200,000 CFSE-labeled responder cells with approximately 200,000 irradiated, violet-dye-labeled stimulator cells in plates. This sample is part of a study of graft-versus-host responses after intestinal transplantation. Study-wide findings and caveats: Early after transplant, HvG declines were associated with peak levels of circulating GvH clones. Individuals who had graft-donor T cell macrochimerism had allografts that showed high graft-versus-host to host-versus-graft clonal ratios.

Data came from immunoSEQ multiplex PCR; TCRdb stores just in-frame clones and leaves some out. The table shows under 9,000 clones, with more than 30% occurring only once. V gave up 1 base and J gave up 8 bases; unmatched junction bases: 14. The CDR3 is 17 residues long. The germline gives CDR1 SGHNT, CDR2 YENEEA. This sequence was found in a human patient who was an organ donor for intestinal transplantation. Specimen: alloreactive CD8+ T cells from a mixed lymphocyte reaction culture, collected before transplantation. Stated subset: CFSE-low proliferating T cells sorted from roughly 6-day pre-transplant mixed lymphocyte reaction (GvH or HvG direction). The chain employs TRBV11-3 and TRBJ2-1, with 7 bases fitting TRBD2. The CDR3 coding sequence is TGTGCCAGCAGCTTAGGCCGGGACTATATTACAGTCGATGAGCAGTTCTTC. Translation gives CASSLGRDYITVDEQFF.